This TCR beta chain originates from a study of shared clonotypes between healthy human individuals. Study-wide points: Only blood underwent sampling, and tissue repertoires likely differ.

The CDR3 totals 16 residues. Germline loops: CDR1 SGHDN, CDR2 FVKESK. Between the trimmed V and J ends, which lost 2 bases and 2 bases, there was a span of 15 bases. As for this clone: Antigen: not known.

Only in-frame clones appear in the TCRdb table, and some are missing; sequencing was by immunoSEQ multiplex PCR. The sample shows approximately 2,300,000 clones, 85% to 95% of them seen only once. The source material was naive CD4+ T cells from PBMCs. As for subset: CD45RA+ positively selected. The chain is built from TRBV14 and TRBJ1-2; D is perhaps TRBD1 (5 bases). The receptor's source is a man between 18 and 35 years old in good health. Some clones in this sample may be carry-over from other donors' samples. CDR3 in amino acids: CASSQLRGSTNYGYTF. The CDR3 DNA sequence: TGTGCCAGCAGCCAACTTCGGGGGAGCACAAACTATGGCTACACCTTC.